This TCR beta chain came from a study of blood T cell repertoires in COVID-19. For the study at large: PBMCs, B-cell-depleted T cells, or T cells provided the cDNA or gDNA that made up the material.

V was clipped by 3 bases and J by 4 bases, with 15 bases between them. CDR3 length equals 16 residues. Germline CDR1 is KGHDR and CDR2 is SFDVKD. This clone was counted a few times. The data were produced by immunoSEQ multiplex PCR, yet TCRdb's version contains in-frame clones alone and is incomplete. The sample shows 210,000 or so clones, approximately 81% of them seen only once. The participants were between about 18 and 100 years old and came from fewer than 25 US areas. The material sequenced was PBMCs or T cells enriched from blood (not recorded which). The chain couples TRBV24-1 to TRBJ2-1, with no clear D. The sequence came from a woman in her fifties or sixties with acute COVID-19. The CDR3 region is CATSDTTRGIYNEQFF. In nucleotides, the CDR3 is TGTGCCACCAGTGATACCACTCGCGGTATATACAATGAGCAGTTCTTC.